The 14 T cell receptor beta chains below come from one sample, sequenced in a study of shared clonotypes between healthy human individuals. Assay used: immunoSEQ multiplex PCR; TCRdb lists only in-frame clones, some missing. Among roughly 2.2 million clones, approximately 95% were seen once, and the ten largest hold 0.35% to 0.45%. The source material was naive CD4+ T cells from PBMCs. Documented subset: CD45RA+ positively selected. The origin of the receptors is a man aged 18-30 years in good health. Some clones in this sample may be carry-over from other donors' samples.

Here the CDR3 reads CASSLEVGQGAGGYTF. The CDR3 DNA follows: TGCGCCAGCAGCTTGGAAGTGGGACAGGGGGCCGGTGGCTACACCTTC. The V gene is TRBV5-1, the J gene TRBJ1-2; 12 bases align to TRBD1. The V gene end was trimmed by 0 bases and the J gene end by 7 bases; junction bases not matched to a gene: 7. Per germline, CDR1 SGHRS and CDR2 YFSETQ. CDR3 length: 16 residues.

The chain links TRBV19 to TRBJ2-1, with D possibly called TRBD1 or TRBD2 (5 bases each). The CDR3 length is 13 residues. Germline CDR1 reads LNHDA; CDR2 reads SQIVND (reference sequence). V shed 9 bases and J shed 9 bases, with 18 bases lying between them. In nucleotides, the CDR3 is TGTGCCAGCCAGCACCTCAGGGCGGGTGAGCAGTTCTTC. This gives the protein CASQHLRAGEQFF.

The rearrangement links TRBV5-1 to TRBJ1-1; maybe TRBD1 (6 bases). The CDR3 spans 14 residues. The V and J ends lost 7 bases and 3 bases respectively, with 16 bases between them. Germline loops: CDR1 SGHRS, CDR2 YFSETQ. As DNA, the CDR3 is TGCGCCAGCGGCATAGGGGGGGCAGACACTGAAGCTTTCTTT. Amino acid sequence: CASGIGGADTEAFF.

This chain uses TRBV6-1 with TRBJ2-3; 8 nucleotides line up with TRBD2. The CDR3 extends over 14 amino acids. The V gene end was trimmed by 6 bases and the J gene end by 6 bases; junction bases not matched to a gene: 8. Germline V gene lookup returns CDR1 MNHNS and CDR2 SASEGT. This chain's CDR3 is CASRQAGVEDTQYF. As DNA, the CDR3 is TGTGCCAGCAGACAAGCGGGGGTCGAGGATACGCAGTATTTT.

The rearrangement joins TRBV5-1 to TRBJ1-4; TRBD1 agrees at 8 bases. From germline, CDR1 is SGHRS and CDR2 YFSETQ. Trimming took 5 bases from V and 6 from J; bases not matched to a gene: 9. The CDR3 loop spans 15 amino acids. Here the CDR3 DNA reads TGCGCCAGCAGTCCAGAGCCGGGACAGGATGAAAAACTGTTTTTT. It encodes CASSPEPGQDEKLFF.

The CDR3 sequence is CASSSRQTYGYTF. CDR3 DNA: TGTGCCAGCAGTTCACGACAGACCTATGGCTACACCTTC. The J gene is TRBJ1-2, the V gene TRBV6-6; a possible D gene is TRBD1 (5 bases). The CDR3 runs 13 residues. The germline CDR1 and CDR2 sequences are MNHNY and SVGAGI (reference sequence). Trimming took off 4 bases at V and 4 bases at J, with 10 bases between the two ends.

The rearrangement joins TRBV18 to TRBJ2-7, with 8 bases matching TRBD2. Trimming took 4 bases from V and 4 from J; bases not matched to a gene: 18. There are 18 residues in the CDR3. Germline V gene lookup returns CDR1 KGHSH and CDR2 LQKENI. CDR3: CASSRVEQGSGKRYEQYF. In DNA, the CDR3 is TGTGCCAGCTCACGGGTAGAACAAGGTAGCGGGAAAAGGTACGAGCAGTACTTC. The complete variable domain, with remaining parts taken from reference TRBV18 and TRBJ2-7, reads NAGVMQNPRHLVRRRGQEARLRCSPMKGHSHVYWYRQLPEEGLKFMVYLQKENIIDESGMPKERFSAEFPKEGPSILRIQQVVRGDSAAYFCASSRVEQGSGKRYEQYFGPGTRLTVT.

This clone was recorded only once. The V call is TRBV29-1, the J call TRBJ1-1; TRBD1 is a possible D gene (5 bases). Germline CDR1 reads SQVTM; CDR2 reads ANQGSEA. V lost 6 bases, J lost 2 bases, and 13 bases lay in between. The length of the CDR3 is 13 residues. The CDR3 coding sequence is TGCAGCGTAGCCACAGGTGGAAACACTGAAGCTTTCTTT. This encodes CSVATGGNTEAFF.

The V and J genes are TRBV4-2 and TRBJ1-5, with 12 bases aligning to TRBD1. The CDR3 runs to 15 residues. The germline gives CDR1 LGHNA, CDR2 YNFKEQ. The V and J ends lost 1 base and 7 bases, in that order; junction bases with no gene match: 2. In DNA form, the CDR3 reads TGTGCCAGCAGCCAAGTCGGGACAGGGGGCCAGCCCCAGCATTTT. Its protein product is CASSQVGTGGQPQHF.

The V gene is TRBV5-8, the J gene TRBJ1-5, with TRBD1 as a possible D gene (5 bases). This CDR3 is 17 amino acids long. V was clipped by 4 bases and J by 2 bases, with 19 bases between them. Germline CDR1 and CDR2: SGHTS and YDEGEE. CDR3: CASSIHLGVMGNQPQHF. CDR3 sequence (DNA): TGTGCCAGCAGCATTCACCTGGGGGTGATGGGCAATCAGCCCCAGCATTTT.

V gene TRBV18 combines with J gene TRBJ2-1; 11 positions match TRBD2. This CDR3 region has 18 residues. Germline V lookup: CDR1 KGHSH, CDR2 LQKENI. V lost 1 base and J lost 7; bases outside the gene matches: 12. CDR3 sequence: CASSPLIVAGGPSNEQFF. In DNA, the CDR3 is TGTGCCAGCTCACCACTGATCGTAGCGGGAGGGCCTTCAAATGAGCAGTTCTTC.

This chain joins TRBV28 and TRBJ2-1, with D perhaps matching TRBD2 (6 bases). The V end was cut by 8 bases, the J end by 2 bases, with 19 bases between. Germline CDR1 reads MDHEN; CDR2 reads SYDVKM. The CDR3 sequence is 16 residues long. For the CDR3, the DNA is TGTGCCAGCCTCGAGTCGGCTAGCGACGCCTACAATGAGCAGTTCTTC. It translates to CASLESASDAYNEQFF.

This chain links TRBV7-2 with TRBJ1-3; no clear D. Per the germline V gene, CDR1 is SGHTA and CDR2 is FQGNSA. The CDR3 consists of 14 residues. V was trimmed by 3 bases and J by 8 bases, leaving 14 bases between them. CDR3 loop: CASSLGMQADTIYF. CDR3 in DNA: TGTGCCAGCAGCTTGGGCATGCAAGCGGACACCATATATTTT.

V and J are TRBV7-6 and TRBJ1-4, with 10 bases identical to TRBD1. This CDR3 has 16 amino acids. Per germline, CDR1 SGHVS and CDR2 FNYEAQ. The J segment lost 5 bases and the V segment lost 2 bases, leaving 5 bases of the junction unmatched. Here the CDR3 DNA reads TGTGCCAGCAGCTTACTTCCGGGACAGGGGAATGAAAAACTGTTTTTT. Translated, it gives CASSLLPGQGNEKLFF.